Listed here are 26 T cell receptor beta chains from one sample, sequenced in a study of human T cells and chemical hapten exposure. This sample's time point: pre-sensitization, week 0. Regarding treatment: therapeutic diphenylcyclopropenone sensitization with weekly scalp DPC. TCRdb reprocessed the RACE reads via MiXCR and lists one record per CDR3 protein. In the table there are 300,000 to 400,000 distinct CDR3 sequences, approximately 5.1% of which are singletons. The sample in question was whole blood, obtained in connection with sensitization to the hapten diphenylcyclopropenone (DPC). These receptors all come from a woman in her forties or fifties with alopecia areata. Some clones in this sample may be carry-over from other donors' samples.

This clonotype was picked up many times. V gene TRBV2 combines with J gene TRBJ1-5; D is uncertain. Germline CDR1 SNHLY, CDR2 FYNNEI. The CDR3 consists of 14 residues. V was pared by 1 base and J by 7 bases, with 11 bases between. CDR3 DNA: TGTGCCAGCAGTGAAGGGCAGAAACGGCAGCCCCAGCATTTT. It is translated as CASSEGQKRQPQHF.

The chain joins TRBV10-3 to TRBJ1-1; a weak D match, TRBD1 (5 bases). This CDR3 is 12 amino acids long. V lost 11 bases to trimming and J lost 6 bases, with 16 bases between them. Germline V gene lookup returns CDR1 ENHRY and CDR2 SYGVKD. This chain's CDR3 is CASGPSAAEAFF. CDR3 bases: TGTGCCTCAGGGCCCAGTGCGGCTGAAGCTTTCTTT.

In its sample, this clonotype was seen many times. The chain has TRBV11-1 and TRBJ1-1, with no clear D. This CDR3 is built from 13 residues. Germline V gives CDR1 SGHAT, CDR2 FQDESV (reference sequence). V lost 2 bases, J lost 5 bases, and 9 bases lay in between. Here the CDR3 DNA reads TGTGCCAGCAGCTTAAGTCGGAGGACTGAAGCTTTCTTT. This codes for CASSLSRRTEAFF.

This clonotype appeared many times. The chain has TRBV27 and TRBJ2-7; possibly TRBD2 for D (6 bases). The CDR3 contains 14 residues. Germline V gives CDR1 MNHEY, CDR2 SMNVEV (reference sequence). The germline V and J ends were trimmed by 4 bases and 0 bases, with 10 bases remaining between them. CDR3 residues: CASSSVGGSYEQYF. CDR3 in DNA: TGTGCCAGCAGTTCGGTGGGGGGCTCCTACGAGCAGTACTTC.

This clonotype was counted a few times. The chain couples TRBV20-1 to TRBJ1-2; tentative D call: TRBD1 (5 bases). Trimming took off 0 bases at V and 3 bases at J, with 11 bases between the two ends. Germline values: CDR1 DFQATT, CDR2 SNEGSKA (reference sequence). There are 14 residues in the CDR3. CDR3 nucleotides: TGCAGTGCTAGAGATATGGGGGTCCACTATGGCTACACCTTC. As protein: CSARDMGVHYGYTF.

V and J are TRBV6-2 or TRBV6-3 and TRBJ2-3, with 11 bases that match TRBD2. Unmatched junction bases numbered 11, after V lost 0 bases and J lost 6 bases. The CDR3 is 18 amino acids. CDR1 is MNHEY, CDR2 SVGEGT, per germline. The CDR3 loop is CASSYSRGLAASLDTQYF. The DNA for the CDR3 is TGTGCCAGCAGTTACTCGAGGGGACTAGCGGCCTCTCTGGATACGCAGTATTTT.

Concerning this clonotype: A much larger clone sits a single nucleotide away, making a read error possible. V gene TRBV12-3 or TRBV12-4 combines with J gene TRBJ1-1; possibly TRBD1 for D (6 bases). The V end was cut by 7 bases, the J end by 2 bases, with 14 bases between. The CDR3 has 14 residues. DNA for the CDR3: TGTGCCAGCATTCAGCTGGACAGAAACACTGAAGCTTTCTTT. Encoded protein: CASIQLDRNTEAFF.

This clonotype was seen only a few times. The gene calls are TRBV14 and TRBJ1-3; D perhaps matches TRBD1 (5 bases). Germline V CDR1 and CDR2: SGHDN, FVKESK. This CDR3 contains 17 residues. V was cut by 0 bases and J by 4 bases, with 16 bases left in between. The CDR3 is CASSQDPGLRSGNTIYF. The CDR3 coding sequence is TGTGCCAGCAGCCAAGATCCGGGACTACGATCCGGAAACACCATATATTTT.

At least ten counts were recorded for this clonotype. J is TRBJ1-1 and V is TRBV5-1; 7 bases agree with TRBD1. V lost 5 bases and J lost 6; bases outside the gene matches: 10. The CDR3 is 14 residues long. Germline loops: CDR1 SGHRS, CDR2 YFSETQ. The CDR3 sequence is CASSPQTGRAEAFF. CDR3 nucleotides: TGCGCCAGCAGTCCACAGACAGGGCGGGCTGAAGCTTTCTTT.

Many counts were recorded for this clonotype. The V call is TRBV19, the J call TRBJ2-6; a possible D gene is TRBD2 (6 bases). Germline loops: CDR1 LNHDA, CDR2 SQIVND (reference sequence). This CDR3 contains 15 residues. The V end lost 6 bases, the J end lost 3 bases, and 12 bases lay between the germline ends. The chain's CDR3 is CASRNGGFGANVLTF. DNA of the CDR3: TGTGCCAGTAGAAATGGAGGGTTTGGGGCCAACGTCCTGACTTTC.

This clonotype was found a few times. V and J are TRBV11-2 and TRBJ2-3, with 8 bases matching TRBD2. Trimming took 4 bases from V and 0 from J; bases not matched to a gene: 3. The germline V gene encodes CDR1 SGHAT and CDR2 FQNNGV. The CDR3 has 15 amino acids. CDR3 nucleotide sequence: TGTGCCAGCAGCTACGGGAGGGGTAGCACAGATACGCAGTATTTT. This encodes CASSYGRGSTDTQYF. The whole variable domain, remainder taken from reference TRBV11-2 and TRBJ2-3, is EAGVAQSPRYKIIEKRQSVAFWCNPISGHATLYWYQQILGQGPKLLIQFQNNGVVDDSQLPKDRFSAERLKGVDSTLKIQPAKLEDSAVYLCASSYGRGSTDTQYFGPGTRLTVL.

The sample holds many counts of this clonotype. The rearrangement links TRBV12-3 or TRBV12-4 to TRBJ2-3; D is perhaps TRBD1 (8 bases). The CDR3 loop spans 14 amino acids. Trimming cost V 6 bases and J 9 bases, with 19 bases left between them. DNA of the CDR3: TGTGCCAGCAGCCCCCACGGACAGGGAGGGACGCAGTATTTT. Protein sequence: CASSPHGQGGTQYF.

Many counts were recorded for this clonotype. The CDR3 loop reads CASRDPTGTASSGANVLTF. The CDR3 coding sequence is TGTGCCAGCAGGGACCCTACCGGGACGGCCAGCTCTGGGGCCAACGTCCTGACTTTC. V is TRBV2 and J is TRBJ2-6; tentatively, D is TRBD1 or TRBD2 (5 bases each). Trimming pared 6 bases from V and 0 bases from J, leaving 21 bases between. Germline V gives CDR1 SNHLY, CDR2 FYNNEI. The CDR3 is made up of 19 amino acids.

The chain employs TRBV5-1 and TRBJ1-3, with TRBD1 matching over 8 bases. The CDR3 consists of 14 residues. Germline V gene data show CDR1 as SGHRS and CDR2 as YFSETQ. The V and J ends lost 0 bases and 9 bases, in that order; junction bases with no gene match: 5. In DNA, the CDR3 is TGCGCCAGCAGCTTGGGGACAGGGTTCACCACCATATATTTT. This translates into CASSLGTGFTTIYF.

CDR3 nucleotide sequence: TGTGCCAGCAGCTCCACAGGGTTCGGGAGTGAAGCTTTCTTT. Amino acid sequence: CASSSTGFGSEAFF. The chain recombines TRBV7-3 with TRBJ1-1; a weak D match, TRBD1 (6 bases). Germline V gene lookup returns CDR1 SGHTA and CDR2 FQGTGA. Between the trimmed V and J ends, which lost 4 bases and 7 bases, there was a span of 16 bases. The CDR3 covers 14 residues.

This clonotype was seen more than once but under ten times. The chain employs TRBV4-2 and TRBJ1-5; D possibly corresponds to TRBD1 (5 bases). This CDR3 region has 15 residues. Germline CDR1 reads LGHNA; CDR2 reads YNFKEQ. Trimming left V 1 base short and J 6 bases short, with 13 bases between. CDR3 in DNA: TGTGCCAGCAGCCAAGTTCCTACGGGGGGTCAGCCCCAGCATTTT. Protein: CASSQVPTGGQPQHF.

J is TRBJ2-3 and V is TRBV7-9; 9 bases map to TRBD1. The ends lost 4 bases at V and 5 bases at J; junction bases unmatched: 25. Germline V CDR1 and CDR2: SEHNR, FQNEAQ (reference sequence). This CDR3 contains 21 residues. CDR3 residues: CASSWTESSPVGTGIRDTQYF. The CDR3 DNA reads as TGTGCCAGCAGCTGGACAGAAAGCTCCCCAGTCGGGACAGGGATAAGAGATACGCAGTATTTT.

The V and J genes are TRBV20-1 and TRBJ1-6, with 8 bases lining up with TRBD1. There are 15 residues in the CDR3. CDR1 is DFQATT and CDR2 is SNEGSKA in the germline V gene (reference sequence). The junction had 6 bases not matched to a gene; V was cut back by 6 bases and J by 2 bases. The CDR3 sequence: CSAPQGAAYNSPLHF. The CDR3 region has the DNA TGCAGTGCGCCGCAGGGGGCGGCCTATAATTCACCCCTCCACTTT.

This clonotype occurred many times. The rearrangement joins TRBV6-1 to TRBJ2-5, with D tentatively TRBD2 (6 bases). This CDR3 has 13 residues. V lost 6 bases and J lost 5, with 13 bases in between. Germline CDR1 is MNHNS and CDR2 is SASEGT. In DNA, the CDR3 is TGTGCCAGCAGGGCTACTAGCTTGGAGACCCAGTACTTC. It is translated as CASRATSLETQYF.

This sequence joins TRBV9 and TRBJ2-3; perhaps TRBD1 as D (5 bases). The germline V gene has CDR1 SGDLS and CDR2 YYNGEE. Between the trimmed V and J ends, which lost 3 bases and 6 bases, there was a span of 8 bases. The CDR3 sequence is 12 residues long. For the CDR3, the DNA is TGTGCCAGCAGCGAGGGGCCGGATACGCAGTATTTT. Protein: CASSEGPDTQYF.

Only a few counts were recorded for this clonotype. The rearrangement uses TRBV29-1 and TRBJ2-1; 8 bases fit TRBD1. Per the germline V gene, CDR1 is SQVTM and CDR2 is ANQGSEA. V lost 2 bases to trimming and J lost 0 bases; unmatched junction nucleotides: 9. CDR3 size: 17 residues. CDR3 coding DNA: TGCAGCGTTGAAAACGAGGACAGGGCCAGCTCCTACAATGAGCAGTTCTTC. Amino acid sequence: CSVENEDRASSYNEQFF.

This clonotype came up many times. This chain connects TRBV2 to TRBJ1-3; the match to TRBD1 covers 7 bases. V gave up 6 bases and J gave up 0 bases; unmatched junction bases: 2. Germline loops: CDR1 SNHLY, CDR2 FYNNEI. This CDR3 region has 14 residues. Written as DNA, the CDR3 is TGTGCCAGCAGGGGACAGAGCTCTGGAAACACCATATATTTT. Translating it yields CASRGQSSGNTIYF.

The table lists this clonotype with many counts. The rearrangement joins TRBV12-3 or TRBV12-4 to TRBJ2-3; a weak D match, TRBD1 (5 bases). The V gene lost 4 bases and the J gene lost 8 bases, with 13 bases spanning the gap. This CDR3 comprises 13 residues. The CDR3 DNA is TGTGCCAGCAGTTCCTCCAGGGCCGGTACGCAGTATTTT. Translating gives CASSSSRAGTQYF.

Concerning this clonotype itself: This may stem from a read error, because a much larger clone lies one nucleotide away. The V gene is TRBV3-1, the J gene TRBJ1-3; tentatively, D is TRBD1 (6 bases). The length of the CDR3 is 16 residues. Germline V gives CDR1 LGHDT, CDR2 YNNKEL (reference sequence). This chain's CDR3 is CASSPLWGGSENTIYF. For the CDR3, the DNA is TGTGCCAGCAGCCCACTGTGGGGGGGCTCTGAAAACACCATATATTTT.

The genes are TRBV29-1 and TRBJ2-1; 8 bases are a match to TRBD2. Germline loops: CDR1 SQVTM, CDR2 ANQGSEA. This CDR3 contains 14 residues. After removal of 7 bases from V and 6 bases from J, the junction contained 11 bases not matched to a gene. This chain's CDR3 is CSAGRAGGTNEQFF. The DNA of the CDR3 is TGCAGCGCTGGACGGGCGGGAGGAACCAATGAGCAGTTCTTC.

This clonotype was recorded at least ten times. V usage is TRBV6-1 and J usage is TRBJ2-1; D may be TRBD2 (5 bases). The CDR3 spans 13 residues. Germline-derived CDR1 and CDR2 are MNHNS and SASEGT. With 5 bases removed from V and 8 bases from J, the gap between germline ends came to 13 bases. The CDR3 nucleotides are TGTGCCAGCAGTTTGTACCCGCGGGATGAGCAGTTCTTC. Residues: CASSLYPRDEQFF.